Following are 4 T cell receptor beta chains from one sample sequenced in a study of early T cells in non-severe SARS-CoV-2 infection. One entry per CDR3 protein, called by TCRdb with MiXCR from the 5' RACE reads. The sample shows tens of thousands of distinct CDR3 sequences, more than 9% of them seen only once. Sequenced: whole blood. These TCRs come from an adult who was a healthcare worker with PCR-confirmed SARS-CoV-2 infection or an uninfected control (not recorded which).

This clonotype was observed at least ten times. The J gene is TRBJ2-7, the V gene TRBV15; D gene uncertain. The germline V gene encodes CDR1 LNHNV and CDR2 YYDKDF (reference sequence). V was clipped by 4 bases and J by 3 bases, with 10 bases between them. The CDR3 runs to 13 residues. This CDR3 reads CATSKAPSYEQYF. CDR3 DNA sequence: TGTGCCACCAGCAAAGCTCCCAGCTACGAGCAGTACTTC.

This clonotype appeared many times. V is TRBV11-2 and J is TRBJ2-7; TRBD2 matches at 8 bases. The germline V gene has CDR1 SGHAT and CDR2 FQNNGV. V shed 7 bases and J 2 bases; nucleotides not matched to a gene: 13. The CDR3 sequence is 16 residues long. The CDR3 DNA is TGTGCCAGCACTCTTGCGGGCGGGACTAGAACCTACGAGCAGTACTTC. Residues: CASTLAGGTRTYEQYF.

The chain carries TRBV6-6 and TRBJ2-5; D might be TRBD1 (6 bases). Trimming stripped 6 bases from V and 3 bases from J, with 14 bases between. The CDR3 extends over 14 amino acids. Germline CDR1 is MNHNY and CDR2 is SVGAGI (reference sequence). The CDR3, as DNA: TGTGCCAGCAGCCGTTCGGCAGGGGAAGAGACCCAGTACTTC. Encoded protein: CASSRSAGEETQYF.

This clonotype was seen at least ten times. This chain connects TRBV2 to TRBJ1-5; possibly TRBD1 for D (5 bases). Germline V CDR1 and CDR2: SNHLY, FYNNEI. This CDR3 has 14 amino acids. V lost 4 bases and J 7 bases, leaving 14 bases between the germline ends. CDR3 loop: CASSGQGLNQPQHF. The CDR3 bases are TGTGCCAGCAGTGGGCAGGGTTTGAACCAGCCCCAGCATTTT.